Following are 26 T cell receptor beta chains from one sample sequenced in a study of tumor and adjacent non-tumor tissue in lung cancer. Three rounds of nested PCR, following a modified ARM-PCR protocol, produced the TCRbeta library. TCRdb passed the multiplex PCR reads through MiXCR, listing each CDR3 protein once. Among 85,000 to 130,000 distinct CDR3 sequences, 60% to 80% were seen once, and the ten largest hold approximately 18%. This sample's RNA came from whole unsorted tissue. This non-tumor lung sample came from over 3 cm beyond the tumor edge. The sample was distant non-tumor lung tissue. The receptor source for this set is a young man with non-small cell lung cancer.

The chain is built from TRBV20-1 and TRBJ1-2, with no clear D. V was shortened by 0 bases and J by 8 bases, with 25 bases between the two germline ends. The CDR3 has 17 amino acids. Germline CDR1 reads DFQATT; CDR2 reads SNEGSKA (reference sequence). CDR3 region: CSARDSTYKGAGVGYTF. The CDR3 bases are TGCAGTGCTAGAGATTCGACCTATAAGGGAGCGGGAGTCGGCTACACCTTC.

This clonotype was recorded only once. This clone may be a read error of a much larger clone one base away. The chain links TRBV20-1 to TRBJ2-3, with unresolved D. Trimming cost V 3 bases and J 5 bases, with 15 bases left between them. The CDR3 totals 14 residues. In germline, CDR1 is DFQATT, CDR2 SNEGSKA (reference sequence). CDR3 loop: CSARKGFSIDTQYF. The CDR3 region has the DNA TGCAGTGCTAGGAAAGGTTTTTCCATAGATACGCAGTATTTT.

The rearrangement uses TRBV11-2 and TRBJ2-3, with D unresolved. Germline V gives CDR1 SGHAT, CDR2 FQNNGV. Between the trimmed V and J ends, which lost 10 bases and 2 bases, there was a span of 19 bases. The CDR3 contains 15 residues. The CDR3 sequence: CATRLRRTDTDTQYF. Here the CDR3 DNA reads TGTGCCACCAGACTTCGACGGACCGACACAGATACGCAGTATTTT.

In DNA, the CDR3 is TGTGTAAGCAGTTCCCAGACGTACAATGAGCAGTTCTTC. As protein: CVSSSQTYNEQFF. The rearrangement joins TRBV28 to TRBJ2-1; D unresolved. Germline CDR1 and CDR2: MDHEN and SYDVKM. There are 13 residues in the CDR3.

On this clonotype: A read error may account for a junction end that differs from germline. The chain carries TRBV24-1 and TRBJ2-1; no reliable D call. Germline V gene data show CDR1 as KGHDR and CDR2 as SFDVKD. This CDR3 region has 13 residues. CDR3 region: CAASEHGTGVWFF. As DNA, the CDR3 is TGTGCCGCCAGTGAACACGGCACTGGTGTGTGGTTCTTC.

On this clonotype: A read error may explain this, as a much larger clone is one base away. The conserved phenylalanine or tryptophan normally closing the CDR3 is absent here, so this likely arose from a read error. The V gene is TRBV12-3 or TRBV12-4, the J gene TRBJ1-2; TRBD1 matches at 7 bases. The CDR3 has 14 residues. V lost 6 bases, J lost 6 bases, and 10 bases stayed unmatched. CDR3 protein: CASSSRGRGNGYTL. The CDR3 bases are TGTGCCAGCAGCTCTAGGGGGCGGGGGAATGGCTACACCCTC.

Concerning this clonotype: An end of the junction does not agree with germline; a read error may underlie this. This rearrangement joins TRBV29-1 to TRBJ2-7; TRBD2 matches 8 bases. Per the germline V gene, CDR1 is SQVTM and CDR2 is ANQGSEA. This CDR3 is 14 amino acids long. CDR3 in amino acids: CNVDSGTSSYEQYF. The CDR3 nucleotides read TGCAACGTTGACTCCGGGACTAGTTCTTACGAGCAGTATTTC.

A single count supports this clonotype. This likely comes from a read error, as the CDR3 has no conserved phenylalanine or tryptophan at its end. The DNA is left out, because the CDR3 cannot be placed on it with certainty; the CDR3 is given as TCRdb lists it. The chain links TRBV5-4 to TRBJ2-6. The CDR3 contains 13 residues when both ends are counted. Germline values: CDR1 SGHNT, CDR2 YYREEE (reference sequence). This CDR3 is CASSSSGANVLPL.

CDR3 amino acids: CASSESCPYNEQFF. CDR3 bases: TGTGCCAGCAGTGAATCCTGCCCCTACAATGAGCAGTTCTTC. The chain combines TRBV6-1 with TRBJ2-1; D not certain. CDR1 and CDR2 (germline): MNHNS, SASEGT. Trimming removed 2 bases from V and 2 bases from J, with 7 bases in between. CDR3 length equals 14 residues.

Points on this clonotype: At one of its ends the junction is not consistent with the germline gene, which may arise from a read error. The genes are TRBV6-2 or TRBV6-3 and TRBJ1-5; D ambiguous. The germline CDR1 and CDR2 sequences are MNHEY and SVGEGT. This CDR3 region has 15 residues. The chain's CDR3 is CTSSYSFASNQPQHF. In DNA form, the CDR3 reads TGTACCAGTAGTTACTCGTTCGCAAGCAATCAGCCCCAGCATTTT.

To note about this clonotype: The junction does not match germline at one end; this may be a read error. CDR3 protein: CASSKRDSEGTGTQYF. Written as DNA, the CDR3 is TGTGCCAGCAGCAAAAGGGACAGCGAAGGCACAGGTACGCAGTATTTT. The chain recombines TRBV11-3 with TRBJ2-3; the match to TRBD1 covers 7 bases. Germline V gene sequence: CDR1 SGHNT, CDR2 YENEEA. This CDR3 region has 16 residues. Full variable domain (outside the CDR3, taken from reference TRBV11-3 and TRBJ2-3): EAGVVQSPRYKIIEKKQPVAFWCNPISGHNTLYWYLQNLGQGPELLIRYENEEAVDDSQLPKDRFSAERLKGVDSTLKIQPAELGDSAVYLCASSKRDSEGTGTQYFGPGTRLTVL.

There are a few counts of this clonotype. This may stem from a read error, because a much larger clone lies one nucleotide away. The V call is TRBV20-1, the J call TRBJ2-1, with TRBD2 matching over 16 bases. The CDR3 consists of 15 residues. In germline, CDR1 is DFQATT, CDR2 SNEGSKA (reference sequence). CDR3 sequence: CSVRPGLAGGDEQFF. The CDR3 nucleotides are TGCAGTGTTAGACCGGGACTAGCGGGAGGGGATGAGCAGTTCTTC.

For this clonotype: Possible read error: a much larger clone is one base away. The chain is built from TRBV5-6 and TRBJ2-5, with a possible D match to TRBD1 (5 bases). Germline V gene lookup returns CDR1 SGHDT and CDR2 YYEEEE. The ends were cut back, 2 bases at V and 2 bases at J, with 13 bases in the middle. The CDR3 runs 15 residues. The CDR3 region is CASSLSETAQETQYF. Written as DNA, the CDR3 is TGTGCCAGCAGCTTAAGTGAGACAGCGCAAGAGACCCAGTACTTC. Using reference TRBV5-6 and TRBJ2-5 for the parts outside the CDR3, the full variable domain is DAGVTQSPTHLIKTRGQQVTLRCSPKSGHDTVSWYQQALGQGPQFIFQYYEEEERQRGNFPDRFSGHQFPNYSSELNVNALLLGDSALYLCASSLSETAQETQYFGPGTRLLVL.

A word on this clonotype: One end of the junction is discordant with germline, which a read error may explain. The gene calls are TRBV12-3 or TRBV12-4 and TRBJ2-3, with no clear D. The CDR3 is 13 residues long. CDR3 residues: CASSLDQRDTQYF. For the CDR3, the DNA is TGTGCCAGTAGTTTGGACCAACGGGATACGCAGTATTTT.

This clonotype was counted between two and nine times. A single base separates this from a much larger clone, so it may be a read error. V gene TRBV4-3 combines with J gene TRBJ2-3, with D possibly TRBD1 on 6 matching bases. The V gene lost 8 bases and the J gene lost 3 bases, with 21 bases spanning the gap. In germline, CDR1 is LGHNA, CDR2 YSLEER. The CDR3 spans 16 residues. The CDR3, as DNA: TGCGCCAGCTCTTCGAGGCAGGGGAAGGTTACAGATACGCAGTATTTT. Translated: CASSSRQGKVTDTQYF.

With respect to this clonotype: Being one base from a much bigger clone, this may be a read error. The chain combines TRBV10-2 with TRBJ2-1, with a tentative D call TRBD2 (6 bases). The CDR3 runs 14 residues. CDR1 WSHSY and CDR2 SAAADI come from the germline V gene. CDR3 DNA sequence: TGCGCCAGCAATGAGACTGGGGTAGCGGATGAGCAGTTCTTC. This sequence encodes CASNETGVADEQFF.

The chain links TRBV20-1 to TRBJ2-7, with unresolved D. Germline CDR1 reads DFQATT; CDR2 reads SNEGSKA (reference sequence). The V gene lost 6 bases and the J gene lost 2 bases, with 20 bases spanning the gap. The CDR3 has 15 residues. The CDR3 is CSAARTSGGAYEQYF. In DNA, the CDR3 is TGCAGTGCAGCCAGGACCAGTGGTGGAGCCTACGAGCAGTACTTC.

Comment on this clonotype: A read error may explain this, as a much larger clone is one base away. This chain joins TRBV29-1 and TRBJ1-4; 9 nucleotides align to TRBD1. The CDR3 is 14 amino acids. Germline loops: CDR1 SQVTM, CDR2 ANQGSEA. V dropped 7 bases and J dropped 1; count of bases not matched to a gene: 4. In DNA, the CDR3 is TGCAGCGCGAGACAGGGGGTAACTAATGAAAAACTGTTTTTT. Amino acids: CSARQGVTNEKLFF.

Turning to this clonotype: This could be a read error, since a much larger clone is one nucleotide away. The V and J genes are TRBV20-1 and TRBJ2-1; 15 nucleotides line up with TRBD2. This CDR3 comprises 15 residues. The germline V gene encodes CDR1 DFQATT and CDR2 SNEGSKA (reference sequence). J lost 12 bases, V lost 7 bases, and 13 bases had no gene match. The chain's CDR3 is CSVRKGLAGGLGQFF. The CDR3 DNA sequence: TGCAGTGTGAGGAAGGGACTAGCGGGGGGTCTGGGGCAGTTCTTC.

This clonotype was found many times. CDR3 sequence (DNA): TGTGCCAGCAGGTTCCAAAACGTCCTGACTTTC. Its translation: CASRFQNVLTF. This chain connects TRBV6-5 to TRBJ2-6, with D hard to call. Germline CDR1 MNHEY, CDR2 SVGAGI. This CDR3 is 11 amino acids long. V was shortened by 6 bases and J by 10 bases, with 7 bases between the two germline ends.

This clonotype was seen a handful of times. A much larger clone lies one base from this, so it may be a read error. This chain uses TRBV20-1 with TRBJ2-7; 9 nucleotides align to TRBD1. The CDR3 runs 17 residues. Germline values: CDR1 DFQATT, CDR2 SNEGSKA (reference sequence). The CDR3 region is CNARDLRGGTGFSEQYF. In nucleotides, the CDR3 is TGCAATGCTAGAGATCTTAGGGGCGGGACAGGGTTTTCCGAGCAGTACTTC.

This clonotype was counted only a few times. This sequence joins TRBV4-1 and TRBJ2-1, with no clear D. The germline V and J ends were trimmed by 4 bases and 8 bases, with 12 bases remaining between them. Germline V gene data show CDR1 as MGHRA and CDR2 as YSYEKL. The CDR3 contains 13 residues. CDR3 nucleotide sequence: TGCGCCAGCAGCCTAATGCAAACCCATGAGCAGTTCTTC. Encoded protein: CASSLMQTHEQFF.

As to this clonotype: Compared with germline, one end of the junction differs, possibly owing to a read error. V gene TRBV20-1 combines with J gene TRBJ1-2; 7 bases agree with TRBD1. The CDR3 spans 14 residues. The germline V gene has CDR1 DFQATT and CDR2 SNEGSKA (reference sequence). CDR3 coding DNA: TGCAATGCTAGCTTAGACAGGGTAAACTATGGCTACAGCTTC. This encodes CNASLDRVNYGYSF.

On this clonotype: Sequence at one end of the junction differs from germline and may be a read error. CDR3 DNA: TGTAGTGCTTTCCGGGACCAAACCAATATGCAGTATTTT. As protein: CSAFRDQTNMQYF. The genes are TRBV20-1 and TRBJ2-3; D possibly matches TRBD1 or TRBD2 (5 bases each). This CDR3 has 13 amino acids. The V gene's germline CDR1 is DFQATT and CDR2 SNEGSKA (reference sequence).

As to this clonotype: A much larger clone lies a single base off, so this may be a read error. V is TRBV5-4 and J is TRBJ1-1, with a possible D match to TRBD1 (5 bases). Germline V gene sequence: CDR1 SGHNT, CDR2 YYREEE (reference sequence). V shed 3 bases and J shed 7 bases, with 13 bases lying between them. CDR3 length: 13 amino acids. The CDR3 region is CASSSRVKSEAFF. The CDR3, as DNA: TGTGCCAGCAGCTCCAGGGTTAAAAGTGAAGCTTTCTTT.

Worth noting for this clonotype: One junction end does not reproduce the germline sequence, and a read error may be involved. The chain is built from TRBV12-3 or TRBV12-4 and TRBJ1-1; D gene unclear. This CDR3 region has 13 residues. CDR3 nucleotide sequence: TGTGCCAGCAAGCAAGACATGAACACTGAGGCTTTCTTT. This gives the protein CASKQDMNTEAFF.